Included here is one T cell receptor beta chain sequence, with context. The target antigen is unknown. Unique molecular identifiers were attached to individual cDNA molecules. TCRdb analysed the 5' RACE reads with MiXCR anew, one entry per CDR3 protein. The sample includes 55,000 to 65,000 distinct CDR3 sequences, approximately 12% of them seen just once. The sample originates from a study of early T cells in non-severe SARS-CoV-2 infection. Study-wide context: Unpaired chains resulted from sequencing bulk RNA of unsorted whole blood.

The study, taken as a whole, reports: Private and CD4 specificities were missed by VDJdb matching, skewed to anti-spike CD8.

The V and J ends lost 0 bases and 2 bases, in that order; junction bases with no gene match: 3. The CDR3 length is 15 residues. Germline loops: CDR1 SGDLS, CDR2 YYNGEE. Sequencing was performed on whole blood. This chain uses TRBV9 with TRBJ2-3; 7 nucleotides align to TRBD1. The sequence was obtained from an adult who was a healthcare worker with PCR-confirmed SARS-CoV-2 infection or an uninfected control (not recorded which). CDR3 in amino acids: CASSVVGQHTDTQYF. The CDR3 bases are TGTGCCAGCAGCGTAGTGGGACAGCACACAGATACGCAGTATTTT.